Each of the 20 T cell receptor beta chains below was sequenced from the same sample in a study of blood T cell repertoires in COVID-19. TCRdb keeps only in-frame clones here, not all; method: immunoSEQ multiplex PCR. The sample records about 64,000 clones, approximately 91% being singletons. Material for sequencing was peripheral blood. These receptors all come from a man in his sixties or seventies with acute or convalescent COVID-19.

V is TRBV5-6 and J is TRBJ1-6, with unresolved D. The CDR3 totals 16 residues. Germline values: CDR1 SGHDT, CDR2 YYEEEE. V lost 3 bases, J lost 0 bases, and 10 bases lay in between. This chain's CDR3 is CASSSDGSSYNSPLHF. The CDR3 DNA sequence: TGTGCCAGCAGCTCGGACGGGAGCTCCTATAATTCACCCCTCCACTTT.

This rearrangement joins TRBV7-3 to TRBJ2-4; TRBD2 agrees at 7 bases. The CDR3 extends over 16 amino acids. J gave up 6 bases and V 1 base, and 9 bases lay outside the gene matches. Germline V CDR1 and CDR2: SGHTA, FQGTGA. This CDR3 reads CASSLKGGRQGNIQYF. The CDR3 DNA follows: TGTGCCAGCAGCTTAAAGGGAGGGCGGCAGGGAAACATTCAGTACTTC. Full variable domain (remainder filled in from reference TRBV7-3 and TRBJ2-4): GAGVSQTPSNKVTEKGKYVELRCDPISGHTALYWYRQSLGQGPEFLIYFQGTGAADDSGLPNDRFFAVRPEGSVSTLKIQRTERGDSAVYLCASSLKGGRQGNIQYFGAGTRLSVL.

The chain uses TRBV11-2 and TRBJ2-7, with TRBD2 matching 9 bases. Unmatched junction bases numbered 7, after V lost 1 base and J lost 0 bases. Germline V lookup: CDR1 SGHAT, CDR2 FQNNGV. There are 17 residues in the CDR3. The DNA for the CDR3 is TGTGCCAGCAGCTTAGCCATAGCGGGGGCCTTCTCCTACGAGCAGTACTTC. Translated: CASSLAIAGAFSYEQYF. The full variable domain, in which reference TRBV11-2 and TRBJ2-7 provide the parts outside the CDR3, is EAGVAQSPRYKIIEKRQSVAFWCNPISGHATLYWYQQILGQGPKLLIQFQNNGVVDDSQLPKDRFSAERLKGVDSTLKIQPAKLEDSAVYLCASSLAIAGAFSYEQYFGPGTRLTVT.

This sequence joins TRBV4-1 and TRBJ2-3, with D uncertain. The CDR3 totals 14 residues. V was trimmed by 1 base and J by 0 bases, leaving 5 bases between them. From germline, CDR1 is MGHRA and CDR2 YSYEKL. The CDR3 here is CASSQGASTDTQYF. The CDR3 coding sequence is TGCGCCAGCAGCCAAGGGGCCAGCACAGATACGCAGTATTTT.

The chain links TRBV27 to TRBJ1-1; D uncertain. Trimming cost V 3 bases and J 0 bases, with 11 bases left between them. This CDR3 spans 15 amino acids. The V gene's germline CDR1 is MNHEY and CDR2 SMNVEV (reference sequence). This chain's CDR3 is CASSLMAHMNTEAFF. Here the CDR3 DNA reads TGTGCCAGCAGTTTGATGGCACACATGAACACTGAAGCTTTCTTT.

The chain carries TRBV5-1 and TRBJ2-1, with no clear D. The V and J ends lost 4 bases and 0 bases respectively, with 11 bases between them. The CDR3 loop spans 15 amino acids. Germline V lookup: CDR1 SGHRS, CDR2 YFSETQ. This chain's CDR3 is CASSPLRSSYNEQFF. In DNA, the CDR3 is TGCGCCAGCAGCCCTTTGAGGAGCTCCTACAATGAGCAGTTCTTC. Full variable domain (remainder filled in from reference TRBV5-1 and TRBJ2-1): KAGVTQTPRYLIKTRGQQVTLSCSPISGHRSVSWYQQTPGQGLQFLFEYFSETQRNKGNFPGRFSGRQFSNSRSEMNVSTLELGDSALYLCASSPLRSSYNEQFFGPGTRLTVL.

Here the CDR3 reads CSVEQPRQVNASTDTQYF. The CDR3 DNA follows: TGCAGCGTTGAACAACCTCGACAGGTTAACGCTAGCACAGATACGCAGTATTTT. The chain recombines TRBV29-1 with TRBJ2-3, with D possibly being TRBD1 (6 bases). The CDR3 runs 18 residues. V dropped 2 bases and J dropped 0 bases, with 21 bases sitting between them. CDR1 and CDR2 from the germline V gene are SQVTM and ANQGSEA.

CDR3 nucleotide sequence: TGTGCCAGCAGCGGGGGAGGCTCGAACACCGGGGAGCTGTTTTTT. This encodes CASSGGGSNTGELFF. This chain connects TRBV5-4 to TRBJ2-2; a weak D match, TRBD2 (6 bases). V was trimmed by 4 bases and J by 0 bases, leaving 10 bases between them. Per germline, CDR1 SGHNT and CDR2 YYREEE (reference sequence). This CDR3 has 15 residues.

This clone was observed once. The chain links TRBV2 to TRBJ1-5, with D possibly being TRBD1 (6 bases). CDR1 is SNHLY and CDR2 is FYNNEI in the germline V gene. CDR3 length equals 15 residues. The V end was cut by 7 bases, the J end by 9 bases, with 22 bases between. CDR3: CASKNSGQISLPQHF. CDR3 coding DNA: TGTGCCAGCAAGAACTCCGGACAGATCAGTCTGCCCCAGCATTTT.

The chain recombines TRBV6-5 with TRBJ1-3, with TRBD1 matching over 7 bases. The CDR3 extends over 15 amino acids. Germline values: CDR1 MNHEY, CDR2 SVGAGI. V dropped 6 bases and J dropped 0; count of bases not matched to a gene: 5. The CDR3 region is CASSTGQTSGNTIYF. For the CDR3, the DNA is TGTGCCAGCAGCACGGGACAGACCTCTGGAAACACCATATATTTT.

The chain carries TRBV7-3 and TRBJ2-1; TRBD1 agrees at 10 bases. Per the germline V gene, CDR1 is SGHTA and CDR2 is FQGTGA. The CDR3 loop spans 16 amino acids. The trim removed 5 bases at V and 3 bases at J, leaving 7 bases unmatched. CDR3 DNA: TGTGCCAGCAGCCCAAAGACAGGGGGCATCTACAATGAGCAGTTCTTC. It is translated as CASSPKTGGIYNEQFF. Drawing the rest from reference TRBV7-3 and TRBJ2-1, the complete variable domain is GAGVSQTPSNKVTEKGKYVELRCDPISGHTALYWYRQSLGQGPEFLIYFQGTGAADDSGLPNDRFFAVRPEGSVSTLKIQRTERGDSAVYLCASSPKTGGIYNEQFFGPGTRLTVL.

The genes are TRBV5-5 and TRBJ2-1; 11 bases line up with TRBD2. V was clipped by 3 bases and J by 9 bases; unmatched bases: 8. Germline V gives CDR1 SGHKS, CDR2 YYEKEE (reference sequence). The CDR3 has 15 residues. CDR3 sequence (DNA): TGTGCCAGCAGCTCCCGTAGCGGGGGGGAGGGTGAGCAGTTCTTC. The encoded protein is CASSSRSGGEGEQFF.

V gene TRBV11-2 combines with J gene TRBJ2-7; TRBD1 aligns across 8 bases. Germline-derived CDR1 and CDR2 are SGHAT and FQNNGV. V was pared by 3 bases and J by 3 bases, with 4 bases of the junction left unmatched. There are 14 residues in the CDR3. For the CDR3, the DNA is TGTGCCAGCAGCTTTGGGACAGGAGACTACGAGCAGTACTTC. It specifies CASSFGTGDYEQYF.

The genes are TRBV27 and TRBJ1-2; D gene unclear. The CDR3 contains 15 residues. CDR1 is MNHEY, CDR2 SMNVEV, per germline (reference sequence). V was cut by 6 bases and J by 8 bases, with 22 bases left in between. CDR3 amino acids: CASSRRDTAWNGYTF. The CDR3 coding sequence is TGTGCCAGCAGCCGCCGCGACACAGCATGGAACGGCTACACCTTC.

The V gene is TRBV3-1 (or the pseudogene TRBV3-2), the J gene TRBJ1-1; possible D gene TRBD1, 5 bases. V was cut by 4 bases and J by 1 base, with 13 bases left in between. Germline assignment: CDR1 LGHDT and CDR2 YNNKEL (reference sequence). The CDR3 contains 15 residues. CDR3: CASSPWGGENTEAFF. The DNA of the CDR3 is TGTGCCAGCAGCCCCTGGGGAGGGGAGAACACTGAAGCTTTCTTT.

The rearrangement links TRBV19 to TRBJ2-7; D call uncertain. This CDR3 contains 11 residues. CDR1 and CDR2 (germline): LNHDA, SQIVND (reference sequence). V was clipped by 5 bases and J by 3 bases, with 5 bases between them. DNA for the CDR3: TGTGCCAGTAGTTCCTACTACGAGCAGTACTTC. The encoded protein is CASSSYYEQYF.

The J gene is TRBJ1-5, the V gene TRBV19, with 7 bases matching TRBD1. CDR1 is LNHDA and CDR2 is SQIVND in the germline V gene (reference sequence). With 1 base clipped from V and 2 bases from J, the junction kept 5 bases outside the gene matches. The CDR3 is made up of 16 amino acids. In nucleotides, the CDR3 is TGTGCCAGTAGTATAGGTGGAGGGGGCGGCAATCAGCCCCAGCATTTT. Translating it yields CASSIGGGGGNQPQHF.

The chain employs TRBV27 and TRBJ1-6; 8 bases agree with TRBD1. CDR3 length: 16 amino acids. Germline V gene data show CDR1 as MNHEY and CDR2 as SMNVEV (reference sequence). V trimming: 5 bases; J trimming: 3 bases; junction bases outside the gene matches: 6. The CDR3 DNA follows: TGTGCCAGCAGTGTGACAGGGGCCTTCTATAATTCACCCCTCCACTTT. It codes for CASSVTGAFYNSPLHF.

CDR3 amino acids: CASSQDRGATYEQYF. In nucleotides, the CDR3 is TGTGCCAGCAGCCAAGACCGGGGGGCCACCTACGAGCAGTACTTC. V is TRBV4-2 and J is TRBJ2-7, with D maybe TRBD2 (7 bases). Trimming shortened V by 0 bases and J by 2 bases, and 11 bases separated the two germline ends. Germline lookup yields CDR1 LGHNA and CDR2 YNFKEQ. This CDR3 spans 15 amino acids.

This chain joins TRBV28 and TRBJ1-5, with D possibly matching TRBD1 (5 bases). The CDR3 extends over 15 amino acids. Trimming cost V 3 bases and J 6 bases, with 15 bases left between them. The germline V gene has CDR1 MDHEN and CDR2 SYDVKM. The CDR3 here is CASSLGGQGGQPQHF. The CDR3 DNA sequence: TGTGCCAGCAGTTTGGGTGGGCAGGGAGGTCAGCCCCAGCATTTT.